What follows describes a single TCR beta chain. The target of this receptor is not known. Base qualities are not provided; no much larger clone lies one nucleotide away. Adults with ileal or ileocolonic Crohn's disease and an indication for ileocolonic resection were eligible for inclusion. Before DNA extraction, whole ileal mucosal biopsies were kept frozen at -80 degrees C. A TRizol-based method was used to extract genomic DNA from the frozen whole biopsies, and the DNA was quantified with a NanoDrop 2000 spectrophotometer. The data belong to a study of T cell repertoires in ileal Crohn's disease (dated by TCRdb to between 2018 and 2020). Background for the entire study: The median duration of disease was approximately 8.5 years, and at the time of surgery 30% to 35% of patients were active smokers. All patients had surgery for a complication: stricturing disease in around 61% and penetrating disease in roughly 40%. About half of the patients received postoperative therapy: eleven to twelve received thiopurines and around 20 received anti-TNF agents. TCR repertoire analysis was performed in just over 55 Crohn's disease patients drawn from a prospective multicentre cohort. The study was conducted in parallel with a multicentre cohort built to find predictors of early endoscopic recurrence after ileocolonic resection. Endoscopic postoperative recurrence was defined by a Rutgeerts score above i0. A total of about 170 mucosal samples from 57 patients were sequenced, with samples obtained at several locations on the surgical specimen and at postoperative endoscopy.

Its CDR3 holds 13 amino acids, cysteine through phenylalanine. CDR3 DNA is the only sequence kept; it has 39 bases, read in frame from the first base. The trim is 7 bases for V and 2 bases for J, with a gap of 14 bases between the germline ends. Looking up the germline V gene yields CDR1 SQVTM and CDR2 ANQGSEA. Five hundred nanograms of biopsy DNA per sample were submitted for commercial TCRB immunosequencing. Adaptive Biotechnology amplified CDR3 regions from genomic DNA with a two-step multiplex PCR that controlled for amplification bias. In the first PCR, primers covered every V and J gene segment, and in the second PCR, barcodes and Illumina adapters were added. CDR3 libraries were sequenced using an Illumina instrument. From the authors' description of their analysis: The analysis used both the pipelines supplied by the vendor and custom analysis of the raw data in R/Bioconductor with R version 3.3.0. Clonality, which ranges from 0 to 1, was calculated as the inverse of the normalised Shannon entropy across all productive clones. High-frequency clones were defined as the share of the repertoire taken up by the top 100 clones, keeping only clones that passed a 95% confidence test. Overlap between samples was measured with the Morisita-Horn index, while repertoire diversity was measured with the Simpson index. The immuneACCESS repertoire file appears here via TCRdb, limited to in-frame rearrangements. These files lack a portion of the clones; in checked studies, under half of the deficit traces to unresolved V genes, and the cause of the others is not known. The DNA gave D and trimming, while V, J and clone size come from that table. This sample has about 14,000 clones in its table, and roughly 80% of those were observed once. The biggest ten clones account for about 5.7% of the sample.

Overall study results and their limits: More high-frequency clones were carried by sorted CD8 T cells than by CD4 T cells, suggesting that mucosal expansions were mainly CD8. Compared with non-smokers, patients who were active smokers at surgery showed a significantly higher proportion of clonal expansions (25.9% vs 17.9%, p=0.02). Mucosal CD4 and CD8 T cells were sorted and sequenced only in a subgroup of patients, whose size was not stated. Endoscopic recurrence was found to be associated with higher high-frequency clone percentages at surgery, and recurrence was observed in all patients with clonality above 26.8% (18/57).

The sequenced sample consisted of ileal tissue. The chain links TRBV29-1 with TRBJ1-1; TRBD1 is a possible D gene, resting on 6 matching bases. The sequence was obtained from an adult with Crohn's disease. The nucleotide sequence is TGCAGCGCCCTTAAGGACAGCAACACTGAAGCTTTCTTT. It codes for CSALKDSNTEAFF.